The 27 T cell receptor beta chains reported below all come from one sample, sequenced in a study of T cell responses to AZD1222 COVID-19 vaccine (dated by TCRdb to the early 2020s). The protocol used for the library was the immunoSEQ multiplex PCR assay. The table was pulled from immuneACCESS by TCRdb, which kept in-frame rearrangements only. Such tables lose some clones; where checked, under half of the loss comes from unresolved V genes, and the rest has no known cause. The table for this sample lists some 190,000 clones; approximately 91% of them were counted only once. Of the sample, 1.5% to 2.5% falls within the top ten clones. The sample's time point label, in plain terms: about 28 days (+/-7) after the second vaccine dose. Sequencing was performed on peripheral blood, taken 28 days after the second AZD1222 dose. These receptor sequences come from an adult who received the AZD1222 COVID-19 vaccine.

The J gene is TRBJ1-1, the V gene TRBV27; perhaps TRBD1 as D (6 bases). This CDR3 is built from 13 residues. The germline V and J ends were trimmed by 3 bases and 5 bases, with 10 bases remaining between them. Per the germline V gene, CDR1 is MNHEY and CDR2 is SMNVEV (reference sequence). The CDR3 sequence is CASSLQGSTEAFF. The CDR3 bases are TGTGCCAGCAGTTTGCAGGGGTCAACTGAAGCTTTCTTT.

This chain connects TRBV5-6 to TRBJ1-5; no reliable D call. Trimming took 1 base from V and 7 from J, leaving 6 bases between them. Germline assignment: CDR1 SGHDT and CDR2 YYEEEE. This CDR3 is 12 amino acids long. The CDR3 DNA sequence: TGTGCCAGCAGCTTGCTAGACCAGCCCCAGCATTTT. Translated, it gives CASSLLDQPQHF.

This clone was counted once. The chain links TRBV2 to TRBJ2-3; D remains unclear. The germline V gene encodes CDR1 SNHLY and CDR2 FYNNEI. The CDR3 length is 18 residues. Between the trimmed V and J ends, which lost 4 bases and 8 bases, there was a span of 28 bases. CDR3 DNA sequence: TGTGCCAGCAGTGTTATTTTGCCTGAGAAAGGTGCCTCAGTTACGCAGTATTTT. Its protein product is CASSVILPEKGASVTQYF.

CDR3 region: CASSLSQGGAYGYTF. The CDR3 region has the DNA TGTGCCAGCAGTTTATCGCAGGGGGGCGCTTATGGCTACACCTTC. The chain employs TRBV27 and TRBJ1-2, with 7 positions matching TRBD1. The CDR3 has 15 amino acids. Per germline, CDR1 MNHEY and CDR2 SMNVEV (reference sequence). J gave up 5 bases and V 0 bases, and 6 bases lay outside the gene matches.

This clone was picked up a small number of times. The J gene is TRBJ2-5, the V gene TRBV7-8; D is perhaps TRBD2 (5 bases). Germline V gene sequence: CDR1 SGHVS, CDR2 FQNEAQ. Between the trimmed V and J ends, which lost 7 bases and 7 bases, there was a span of 19 bases. The CDR3 contains 14 residues. The chain's CDR3 is CASTIPVSRGTQYF. CDR3 bases: TGTGCCAGCACCATACCCGTTTCCCGGGGGACCCAGTACTTC.

The chain carries TRBV14 and TRBJ1-4; D unclear. The CDR3 has 14 amino acids. Germline V CDR1 and CDR2: SGHDN, FVKESK. V was clipped by 0 bases and J by 10 bases, with 12 bases between them. The CDR3 region has the DNA TGTGCCAGCAGCCAAGATCTGGCAGCAGGAAAACTGTTTTTT. Protein product: CASSQDLAAGKLFF.

The rearrangement links TRBV7-7 to TRBJ1-2, with a tentative D call TRBD1 (6 bases). V was pared by 4 bases and J by 3 bases, with 24 bases between. CDR1 is SSHAT and CDR2 is FNYEAQ in the germline V gene (reference sequence). CDR3 length: 18 residues. The CDR3: CASSSHLGGSVMDYGYTF. CDR3 bases: TGTGCCAGCAGCTCTCATTTAGGGGGGAGCGTGATGGACTATGGCTACACCTTC.

The V call is TRBV5-1, the J call TRBJ2-1, with 13 bases matching TRBD2. Germline CDR1 SGHRS, CDR2 YFSETQ. This CDR3 spans 14 amino acids. The V gene end was trimmed by 8 bases and the J gene end by 8 bases; junction bases not matched to a gene: 7. CDR3 sequence reads: CASMTSGRSDEQFF. The CDR3 bases are TGCGCCAGTATGACTAGCGGGAGGAGCGATGAGCAGTTCTTC.

The chain is built from TRBV6-5 and TRBJ2-2, with a possible D match to TRBD1 (6 bases). Trimming took off 6 bases at V and 4 bases at J, with 12 bases between the two ends. CDR1 and CDR2 from the germline V gene are MNHEY and SVGAGI. The CDR3 has 14 amino acids. The CDR3 DNA reads as TGTGCCAGCAGCATTGACAGGAGCACCGGGGAGCTGTTTTTT. Residues: CASSIDRSTGELFF.

This clone showed up just once. V is TRBV30 and J is TRBJ1-1; D not resolved. CDR1 and CDR2 (germline): GTSNPN, SVGIG (reference sequence). The CDR3 extends over 11 amino acids. The V and J ends lost 5 bases and 1 base respectively, with 5 bases between them. CDR3 DNA: TGTGCCTGGGAGGCGAACACTGAAGCTTTCTTT. It encodes CAWEANTEAFF.

The genes are TRBV27 and TRBJ2-7, with 14 bases fitting TRBD2. The length of the CDR3 is 16 residues. From germline, CDR1 is MNHEY and CDR2 SMNVEV (reference sequence). V gave up 4 bases and J gave up 4 bases; unmatched junction bases: 6. The CDR3 loop reads CASSSRTSGRKYEQYF. In DNA, the CDR3 is TGTGCCAGCAGTTCGAGGACTAGCGGGAGGAAATACGAGCAGTACTTC.

In the case of this clone: Other DNA sequences within the sample encode an identical CDR3. The genes are TRBV20-1 and TRBJ2-7, with a tentative D call TRBD1 (6 bases). Trimming shortened V by 6 bases and J by 2 bases, and 8 bases separated the two germline ends. The CDR3 has 11 residues. Looked up from germline, CDR1 is DFQATT and CDR2 is SNEGSKA (reference sequence). The CDR3 loop is CSARGPYEQYF. The CDR3 DNA is TGCAGTGCCAGGGGTCCCTACGAGCAGTACTTC.

The chain combines TRBV28 with TRBJ1-2, with TRBD1 matching over 8 bases. Trimming took 4 bases from V and 6 from J; bases not matched to a gene: 7. The germline CDR1 and CDR2 sequences are MDHEN and SYDVKM. CDR3 size: 14 residues. CDR3 in DNA: TGTGCCAGCAGTTCGAACCAGGGACAGGATGGCTACACCTTC. Protein product: CASSSNQGQDGYTF.

This chain joins TRBV13 and TRBJ1-2, with 8 bases lining up with TRBD1. Germline assignment: CDR1 PRHDT and CDR2 FYEKMQ (reference sequence). The junction had 6 bases not matched to a gene; V was cut back by 1 base and J by 2 bases. This CDR3 spans 16 amino acids. This chain's CDR3 is CASSLENWTGNYGYTF. CDR3 sequence (DNA): TGTGCCAGCAGCTTAGAGAACTGGACAGGGAACTATGGCTACACCTTC.

This clone showed up just a few times. The gene calls are TRBV5-1 and TRBJ1-3, with TRBD1 as a possible D gene (6 bases). Trimming shortened V by 4 bases and J by 2 bases, and 10 bases separated the two germline ends. This CDR3 spans 14 amino acids. The V gene's germline CDR1 is SGHRS and CDR2 YFSETQ. This CDR3 reads CASSQQGTGNTIYF. The CDR3 coding sequence is TGCGCCAGCAGCCAACAGGGTACTGGAAACACCATATATTTT.

This chain joins TRBV7-8 and TRBJ2-6; D is unclear. CDR1 and CDR2 (germline): SGHVS, FQNEAQ. The CDR3 contains 15 residues. The ends were cut back, 5 bases at V and 4 bases at J, with 12 bases in the middle. The CDR3 region is CASSPRIVGANVLTF. For the CDR3, the DNA is TGTGCCAGCAGCCCAAGAATAGTAGGGGCCAACGTCCTGACTTTC.

The rearrangement joins TRBV7-8 to TRBJ2-7, with 8 bases identical to TRBD1. Germline CDR1 reads SGHVS; CDR2 reads FQNEAQ. The trim removed 1 base at V and 0 bases at J, leaving 5 bases unmatched. The CDR3 contains 16 residues. DNA for the CDR3: TGTGCCAGCAGCTTAGATCACACAGGGGGCTCCTACGAGCAGTACTTC. Amino acid sequence: CASSLDHTGGSYEQYF.

The chain has TRBV29-1 and TRBJ2-6; D is ambiguous. The CDR3 totals 15 residues. The V and J ends lost 5 bases and 4 bases respectively, with 15 bases between them. Looked up from germline, CDR1 is SQVTM and CDR2 is ANQGSEA. DNA of the CDR3: TGCAGCGTTCGGACCGCCCCGAGCGGGGCCAACGTCCTGACTTTC. Its protein product is CSVRTAPSGANVLTF.

This clone showed up just once. V gene TRBV5-1 combines with J gene TRBJ2-7; D is unclear. Trimming took 0 bases from V and 2 from J, leaving 18 bases between them. The CDR3 contains 17 residues. From germline, CDR1 is SGHRS and CDR2 YFSETQ. CDR3 sequence reads: CASSLDRSRITAYEQYF. In DNA form, the CDR3 reads TGCGCCAGCAGCTTGGATCGATCCCGGATCACCGCCTACGAGCAGTACTTC.

The chain employs TRBV11-2 and TRBJ1-5; D is ambiguous. The CDR3 has 15 amino acids. CDR1 is SGHAT and CDR2 is FQNNGV in the germline V gene. The germline V and J ends were trimmed by 8 bases and 2 bases, with 16 bases remaining between them. CDR3 sequence reads: CASSFAGGGNQPQHF. CDR3 bases: TGTGCCAGCTCGTTCGCGGGAGGCGGCAATCAGCCCCAGCATTTT.

This clone was observed a few times. The V call is TRBV2, the J call TRBJ1-2; no definite D call. This CDR3 comprises 14 residues. Trimming removed 6 bases from V and 2 bases from J, with 13 bases in between. CDR1 is SNHLY, CDR2 FYNNEI, per germline. The DNA for the CDR3 is TGTGCCAGCAGGATTCAATTACTCAACTATGGCTACACCTTC. Translating gives CASRIQLLNYGYTF.

The chain recombines TRBV6-2 or TRBV6-3 with TRBJ2-3; 8 bases map to TRBD2. The V segment lost 5 bases and the J segment 5 bases; nucleotides outside the gene matches: 9. The CDR3 runs 15 residues. CDR1 is MNHEY and CDR2 is SVGEGT in the germline V gene. The CDR3 DNA is TGTGCCAGCAGTCCCTACGGGGGGGAGGGAGATACGCAGTATTTT. Translation gives CASSPYGGEGDTQYF.

The chain links TRBV2 to TRBJ2-3; 14 nucleotides line up with TRBD2. V was pared by 6 bases and J by 7 bases, with 3 bases of the junction left unmatched. The germline V gene encodes CDR1 SNHLY and CDR2 FYNNEI. This CDR3 is 14 amino acids long. The CDR3 nucleotides are TGTGCCAGCAGGACTAGCGGGGGGGCGAATACGCAGTATTTT. Protein sequence: CASRTSGGANTQYF. Variable domain in full (rest from reference TRBV2 and TRBJ2-3): EPEVTQTPSHQVTQMGQEVILRCVPISNHLYFYWYRQILGQKVEFLVSFYNNEISEKSEIFDDQFSVERPDGSNFTLKIRSTKLEDSAMYFCASRTSGGANTQYFGPGTRLTVL.

This rearrangement joins TRBV4-1 to TRBJ1-1; D is uncertain. The V gene lost 4 bases and the J gene lost 6 bases, with 12 bases spanning the gap. CDR3 length: 13 residues. In germline, CDR1 is MGHRA, CDR2 YSYEKL. The CDR3 region has the DNA TGCGCCAGCAGCCCGCGCGGGTTCTCTGAAGCTTTCTTT. Its translation is CASSPRGFSEAFF.

The chain combines TRBV28 with TRBJ1-6; D unclear. This CDR3 contains 15 residues. Germline V CDR1 and CDR2: MDHEN, SYDVKM. V gave up 5 bases and J gave up 10 bases, with 18 bases separating them. The CDR3 sequence: CASSPPKWLGSPLHF. In nucleotides, the CDR3 is TGTGCCAGCAGTCCCCCAAAGTGGTTAGGATCACCCCTCCACTTT.

V usage is TRBV3-1 (or the pseudogene TRBV3-2) and J usage is TRBJ1-6; D is ambiguous. Germline lookup yields CDR1 LGHDT and CDR2 YNNKEL (reference sequence). Trimming shortened V by 4 bases and J by 2 bases, and 6 bases separated the two germline ends. The CDR3 runs 14 residues. In DNA form, the CDR3 reads TGTGCCAGCAGCCCCGGGACCTATAATTCACCCCTCCACTTT. This translates into CASSPGTYNSPLHF.

This chain joins TRBV5-5 and TRBJ2-1; D unclear. Trimming removed 4 bases from V and 7 bases from J, with 15 bases in between. Germline V gives CDR1 SGHKS, CDR2 YYEKEE (reference sequence). The CDR3 spans 14 residues. CDR3 sequence (DNA): TGTGCCAGCAGCCTTGACTGGTCTGGTAATGAGCAGTTCTTC. It codes for CASSLDWSGNEQFF. Complete variable domain (other parts from reference TRBV5-5 and TRBJ2-1): DAGVTQSPTHLIKTRGQQVTLRCSPISGHKSVSWYQQVLGQGPQFIFQYYEKEERGRGNFPDRFSARQFPNYSSELNVNALLLGDSALYLCASSLDWSGNEQFFGPGTRLTVL.